This T cell receptor (beta chain) was documented in a study of T cells in Graves' hyperthyroidism and ophthalmopathy. Overall study findings and caveats: In the blood, most expanded thyroid clonotypes above 0.001 appeared as well. Through a model of 13 V-J features, ophthalmopathy was separated from stable hyperthyroidism.

Ophthalmopathy cases met thresholds of Clinical Activity Score at least 3, NOSPECS grade at least 4 and duration under 3 months. Fresh peripheral blood, 9.5 to 10 ml of it, supplied the PBMCs. A word on this clonotype: Its cognate antigen is unknown.

Amplification targeted TCR beta CDR3 regions from RNA transcripts. Primed by the HTBI set, a first-round RT-PCR was run on the TCR CDR3. TCRdb reprocessed the multiplex PCR reads with MiXCR, giving one entry per CDR3 protein. The sample includes about 400,000 distinct CDR3 sequences, more than 12% of them seen just once. The CDR3 totals 17 residues. Looked up from germline, CDR1 is LGHDT and CDR2 is YNNKEL (reference sequence). The V gene end was trimmed by 0 bases and the J gene end by 4 bases; junction bases not matched to a gene: 4. The sequence derives from a man aged 45 to 65 with Graves' ophthalmopathy. The specimen was blood. The rearrangement joins TRBV3-1 to TRBJ2-3; TRBD2 aligns across 13 bases. The chain's CDR3 is CASSQDRTSGRADTQYF. The CDR3 region has the DNA TGTGCCAGCAGCCAAGATCGGACTAGCGGGAGAGCAGATACGCAGTATTTT.